This entry is about one T cell receptor beta chain. This sample also contains other DNA sequences that code for the same CDR3. From CD4+ cells came CD45RA+ naive and CD45RA-negative memory subsets. Evenly divided among several immunoSEQ plates was the genomic DNA of each subset. Here immunoSEQ multiplex PCR was the method, and the copy in TCRdb shows in-frame clones only, minus some. The sample has about 2.4 million clones, around 94% seen once. This entry is derived from a study of shared clonotypes between healthy human individuals. The origin of this receptor is a man aged 18-30 years in good health. The sample was naive CD4+ T cells sorted from blood. Specified subset: CD45RA+ positively selected.

CDR3 loop: CASSIQGGYEQYF. The CDR3 DNA sequence: TGTGCCAGTAGTATCCAGGGGGGTTACGAGCAGTACTTC. The chain is built from TRBV19 and TRBJ2-7, with D perhaps matching TRBD1 (7 bases). This CDR3 comprises 13 residues. Looked up from germline, CDR1 is LNHDA and CDR2 is SQIVND (reference sequence). V was clipped by 3 bases and J by 4 bases, with 10 bases between them.